This T cell receptor (beta chain) is drawn from a study of sequential checkpoint blockade in melanoma. About the study: Patients were randomized 1:1 to nivolumab-then-ipilimumab or ipilimumab-then-nivolumab first-line.

Trimming left V 3 bases short and J 1 base short, with 7 bases between. The CDR3 runs to 13 residues. CDR1 is MNHEY and CDR2 is SMNVEV in the germline V gene (reference sequence). Using immunoSEQ multiplex PCR, the repertoire was profiled, and TCRdb retains in-frame clones only, with some absent. The table lists about 16,000 clones, roughly 93% of them singletons, with roughly a quarter in the top ten. The treatment is: randomized to nivolumab then ipilimumab (arm A) or the reverse (arm B). Patients had received no earlier DNA-damaging chemotherapy. Live CD3+CD8+ CD19− CD56− cells were sorted from PBMCs. Only a few counts were recorded for this clone.

The source material was CD8+ T cells sorted from blood (inferred from file names), sampled from a patient given nivolumab and ipilimumab in sequence. The rearrangement links TRBV27 to TRBJ2-7; weak D call: TRBD2 (5 bases). This sequence originates from a human donor with melanoma. The CDR3 region has the DNA TGTGCCAGCAGTTTCGGGGTTTCCTACGAGCAGTACTTC. The encoded protein is CASSFGVSYEQYF.